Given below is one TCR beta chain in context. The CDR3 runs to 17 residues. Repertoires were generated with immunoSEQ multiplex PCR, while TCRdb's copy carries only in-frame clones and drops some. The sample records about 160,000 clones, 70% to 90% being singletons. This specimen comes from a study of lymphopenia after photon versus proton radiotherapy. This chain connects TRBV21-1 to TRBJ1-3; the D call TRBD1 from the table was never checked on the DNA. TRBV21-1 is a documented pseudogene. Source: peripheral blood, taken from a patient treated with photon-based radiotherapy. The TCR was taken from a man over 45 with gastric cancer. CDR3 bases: TGTGCCAGCAGCAAAAGGGGACAGGTACTGGGTAGAAACACCATATATTTT. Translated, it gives CASSKRGQVLGRNTIYF.